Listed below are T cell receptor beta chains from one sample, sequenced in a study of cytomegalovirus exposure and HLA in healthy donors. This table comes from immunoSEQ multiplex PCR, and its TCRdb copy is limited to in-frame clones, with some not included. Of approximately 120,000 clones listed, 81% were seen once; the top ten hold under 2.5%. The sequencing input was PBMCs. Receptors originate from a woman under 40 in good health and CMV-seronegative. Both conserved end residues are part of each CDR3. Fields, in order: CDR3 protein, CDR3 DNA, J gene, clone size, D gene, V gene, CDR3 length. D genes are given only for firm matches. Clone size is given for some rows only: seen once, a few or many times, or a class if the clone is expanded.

CDR3aa: CASCRYNYGYTF; CDR3nt: TGTGCCAGCTGCCGGTATAACTATGGCTACACCTTC; j_gene: TRBJ1-2; abundance: -; d_gene: -; v_gene: TRBV21-1; len: 12
CDR3aa: CASSLARELNSPLHF; CDR3nt: TGTGCCAGCAGCTTAGCCAGGGAATTAAATTCACCCCTCCACTTT; j_gene: TRBJ1-6; abundance: -; d_gene: -; v_gene: TRBV7-6; len: 15
CDR3aa: CASSRRQDTEAFF; CDR3nt: TGTGCCAGCAGCCGACGACAGGATACTGAAGCTTTCTTT; j_gene: TRBJ1-1; abundance: -; d_gene: -; v_gene: TRBV11-2; len: 13
CDR3aa: CASSQDPVGRRDYEQYF; CDR3nt: TGTGCCAGCAGCCAAGATCCCGTGGGTCGGAGGGACTACGAGCAGTACTTC; j_gene: TRBJ2-7; abundance: -; d_gene: -; v_gene: TRBV4-2; len: 17
CDR3aa: CASSPGANQPQHF; CDR3nt: TGTGCCAGCTCACCAGGGGCCAATCAGCCCCAGCATTTT; j_gene: TRBJ1-5; abundance: -; d_gene: -; v_gene: TRBV18; len: 13
CDR3aa: CASSQEGASGWKQYF; CDR3nt: TGTGCCAGCAGCCAAGAGGGGGCTTCAGGGTGGAAGCAGTACTTC; j_gene: TRBJ2-7; abundance: -; d_gene: -; v_gene: TRBV14; len: 15
CDR3aa: CASKRGTGPYEQYF; CDR3nt: TGTGCCAGCAAGCGCGGGACAGGTCCCTACGAGCAGTACTTC; j_gene: TRBJ2-7; abundance: -; d_gene: TRBD1; v_gene: TRBV7-2; len: 14
CDR3aa: CASRRESGIKSYEQYF; CDR3nt: TGTGCCAGCAGGAGAGAATCGGGGATTAAAAGCTACGAGCAGTACTTC; j_gene: TRBJ2-7; abundance: -; d_gene: -; v_gene: TRBV2; len: 16
CDR3aa: CASSETGGVYEQYF; CDR3nt: TGTGCCAGCAGTGAGACAGGGGGCGTCTACGAGCAGTACTTC; j_gene: TRBJ2-7; abundance: -; d_gene: TRBD1; v_gene: TRBV6-5; len: 14
CDR3aa: CASSGASPKNIQYF; CDR3nt: TGTGCCAGCAGTGGGGCCTCCCCCAAAAACATTCAGTACTTC; j_gene: TRBJ2-4; abundance: -; d_gene: -; v_gene: TRBV6-1; len: 14
CDR3aa: CASSPTGIQSYNEQFF; CDR3nt: TGCGCCAGCAGCCCGACTGGCATACAATCCTACAATGAGCAGTTCTTC; j_gene: TRBJ2-1; abundance: -; d_gene: -; v_gene: TRBV10-2; len: 16
CDR3aa: CASSLGLARGRETQYF; CDR3nt: TGCGCCAGCAGTCTGGGACTAGCGAGGGGGCGAGAGACCCAGTACTTC; j_gene: TRBJ2-5; abundance: -; d_gene: TRBD2; v_gene: TRBV5-1; len: 16
CDR3aa: CASSTGTGNSPLHF; CDR3nt: TGCGCCAGCAGTACTGGGACAGGGAATTCACCCCTCCACTTT; j_gene: TRBJ1-6; abundance: -; d_gene: TRBD1; v_gene: TRBV5-1; len: 14
CDR3aa: CASSRGAPLAKNIQYF; CDR3nt: TGCGCCAGCAGCCGGGGAGCACCTCTAGCCAAAAACATTCAGTACTTC; j_gene: TRBJ2-4; abundance: once; d_gene: -; v_gene: TRBV4-1; len: 16
CDR3aa: CASRWGGVAGRKRDNEQFF; CDR3nt: TGCGCCAGCAGGTGGGGAGGGGTAGCGGGCCGTAAAAGGGACAATGAGCAGTTCTTC; j_gene: TRBJ2-1; abundance: -; d_gene: TRBD2; v_gene: TRBV5-1; len: 19
CDR3aa: CASSLTPGAHEQFF; CDR3nt: TGTGCCAGCAGCTTAACCCCTGGGGCCCATGAGCAGTTCTTC; j_gene: TRBJ2-1; abundance: few; d_gene: -; v_gene: TRBV11-3; len: 14
CDR3aa: CASSPSGGGNQPQHF; CDR3nt: TGCGCCAGCAGCCCGAGCGGGGGTGGCAATCAGCCCCAGCATTTT; j_gene: TRBJ1-5; abundance: few; d_gene: -; v_gene: TRBV5-1; len: 15
CDR3aa: CASSLQGQVNTGELFF; CDR3nt: TGTGCCAGCAGCTTACAGGGACAAGTCAACACCGGGGAGCTGTTTTTT; j_gene: TRBJ2-2; abundance: -; d_gene: -; v_gene: TRBV7-3; len: 16
CDR3aa: CASSLVRLAGEGEQFF; CDR3nt: TGTGCCAGCAGCTTAGTACGGCTAGCGGGAGAGGGTGAGCAGTTCTTC; j_gene: TRBJ2-1; abundance: few; d_gene: TRBD2; v_gene: TRBV7-8; len: 16
CDR3aa: CASSLGTSLNEQYF; CDR3nt: TGTGCCAGCAGCTTAGGGACTTCCCTCAACGAGCAGTACTTC; j_gene: TRBJ2-7; abundance: -; d_gene: -; v_gene: TRBV7-8; len: 14
CDR3aa: CASSTGFYRGRVTNEKLFF; CDR3nt: TGTGCCAGTAGTACCGGATTCTACAGGGGGCGAGTAACTAATGAAAAACTGTTTTTT; j_gene: TRBJ1-4; abundance: once; d_gene: TRBD1; v_gene: TRBV19; len: 19
CDR3aa: CASSLAVNTEAFF; CDR3nt: TGCGCCAGCAGCTTGGCAGTGAACACTGAAGCTTTCTTT; j_gene: TRBJ1-1; abundance: once; d_gene: -; v_gene: TRBV5-1; len: 13
CDR3aa: CASSLVIGGAQTIEAFF; CDR3nt: TGCGCCAGCAGCTTGGTGATAGGGGGGGCGCAAACAATTGAAGCTTTCTTT; j_gene: TRBJ1-1; abundance: -; d_gene: -; v_gene: TRBV5-1; len: 17
CDR3aa: CASGGGGVFYEQYF; CDR3nt: TGTGCCAGCGGCGGAGGGGGGGTTTTCTACGAGCAGTACTTC; j_gene: TRBJ2-7; abundance: -; d_gene: -; v_gene: TRBV28; len: 14
CDR3aa: CAISETGVNTEAFF; CDR3nt: TGTGCCATCAGTGAAACAGGGGTGAACACTGAAGCTTTCTTT; j_gene: TRBJ1-1; abundance: -; d_gene: TRBD1; v_gene: TRBV10-3; len: 14
CDR3aa: CASSIGPRGSTYEQYF; CDR3nt: TGTGCCAGTAGTATCGGTCCTAGGGGGTCCACCTACGAGCAGTACTTC; j_gene: TRBJ2-7; abundance: few; d_gene: -; v_gene: TRBV19; len: 16
CDR3aa: CASSLTGSNSPLHF; CDR3nt: TGTGCCAGCAGCTTGACAGGGAGCAATTCACCCCTCCACTTT; j_gene: TRBJ1-6; abundance: -; d_gene: TRBD1; v_gene: TRBV7-9; len: 14
CDR3aa: CASSQSSGSSYEQYF; CDR3nt: TGTGCCAGCAGCCAATCTAGCGGGAGTTCCTACGAGCAGTACTTC; j_gene: TRBJ2-7; abundance: -; d_gene: TRBD2; v_gene: TRBV14; len: 15
CDR3aa: CASSIRGSWGSGELFF; CDR3nt: TGTGCCAGTAGTATAAGAGGGAGTTGGGGTAGCGGGGAGCTGTTTTTT; j_gene: TRBJ2-2; abundance: -; d_gene: -; v_gene: TRBV19; len: 16
CDR3aa: CASSPRQDYGYTF; CDR3nt: TGTGCCAGCAGCCCCCGGCAGGACTATGGCTACACCTTC; j_gene: TRBJ1-2; abundance: -; d_gene: -; v_gene: TRBV7-2; len: 13
CDR3aa: CASSEFKVGRGNEKLFF; CDR3nt: TGTGCCAGCAGTGAATTTAAAGTGGGGAGGGGCAATGAAAAACTGTTTTTT; j_gene: TRBJ1-4; abundance: -; d_gene: -; v_gene: TRBV2; len: 17
CDR3aa: CASSPGTGPYEQYF; CDR3nt: TGTGCCAGCAGCCCCGGGACAGGGCCCTACGAGCAGTACTTC; j_gene: TRBJ2-7; abundance: -; d_gene: TRBD1; v_gene: TRBV7-2; len: 14
CDR3aa: CASSVSDATTYEQYF; CDR3nt: TGTGCCAGCAGCGTGAGCGACGCTACTACTTACGAGCAGTACTTC; j_gene: TRBJ2-7; abundance: -; d_gene: -; v_gene: TRBV7-9; len: 15
CDR3aa: CASSELREVTYNEQFF; CDR3nt: TGCGCCAGCAGTGAGTTGCGGGAGGTTACCTACAATGAGCAGTTCTTC; j_gene: TRBJ2-1; abundance: -; d_gene: TRBD2; v_gene: TRBV10-2; len: 16
CDR3aa: CASSYSSVVEQYF; CDR3nt: TGTGCCAGCAGTTACTCGTCGGTAGTCGAGCAGTACTTC; j_gene: TRBJ2-7; abundance: -; d_gene: -; v_gene: TRBV6-5; len: 13
CDR3aa: CASRNRGSYNEQFF; CDR3nt: TGTGCCAGCAGAAACAGGGGTTCATACAATGAGCAGTTCTTC; j_gene: TRBJ2-1; abundance: -; d_gene: TRBD1; v_gene: TRBV5-6; len: 14
CDR3aa: CASSATGTDSYEQYF; CDR3nt: TGTGCCAGCAGCGCCACCGGGACAGATTCCTACGAGCAGTACTTC; j_gene: TRBJ2-7; abundance: -; d_gene: TRBD1; v_gene: TRBV11-2; len: 15
CDR3aa: CASSGHGLAEETQYF; CDR3nt: TGTGCCAGCAGTGGCCACGGACTAGCGGAAGAGACCCAGTACTTC; j_gene: TRBJ2-5; abundance: -; d_gene: TRBD2; v_gene: TRBV25-1; len: 15
CDR3aa: CASSIGVGFGGNEQFF; CDR3nt: TGTGCCAGTAGTATAGGGGTCGGGTTCGGGGGCAATGAGCAGTTCTTC; j_gene: TRBJ2-1; abundance: -; d_gene: -; v_gene: TRBV19; len: 16
CDR3aa: CASSYLAGDRTDTQYF; CDR3nt: TGTGCCAGCAGCTATCTAGCGGGAGATCGGACAGATACGCAGTATTTT; j_gene: TRBJ2-3; abundance: -; d_gene: TRBD2; v_gene: TRBV7-9; len: 16
CDR3aa: CASSLGLAAGWETQYF; CDR3nt: TGTGCCAGCAGCCTCGGACTAGCGGCAGGCTGGGAGACCCAGTACTTC; j_gene: TRBJ2-5; abundance: once; d_gene: TRBD2; v_gene: TRBV5-4; len: 16
CDR3aa: CASSSYSYEQYF; CDR3nt: TGTGCCAGCAGTTCGTACTCCTACGAGCAGTACTTC; j_gene: TRBJ2-7; abundance: -; d_gene: -; v_gene: TRBV28; len: 12
CDR3aa: CASGPRVQEQFF; CDR3nt: TGTGCTAGTGGCCCCAGGGTCCAGGAGCAGTTCTTC; j_gene: TRBJ2-1; abundance: -; d_gene: -; v_gene: TRBV12-5; len: 12
CDR3aa: CASSLQSIEGGLGANVLTF; CDR3nt: TGCGCCAGCAGCTTACAATCCATCGAGGGGGGGCTTGGGGCCAACGTCCTGACTTTC; j_gene: TRBJ2-6; abundance: -; d_gene: -; v_gene: TRBV5-1; len: 19
CDR3aa: CSVGGGRTDTDTQYF; CDR3nt: TGCAGCGTTGGGGGGGGGAGGACAGACACAGATACGCAGTATTTT; j_gene: TRBJ2-3; abundance: -; d_gene: -; v_gene: TRBV29-1; len: 15
CDR3aa: CASSQGTIRGGPSYNEQFF; CDR3nt: TGTGCCAGCAGCCAAGGGACTATCCGGGGAGGTCCCTCCTACAATGAGCAGTTCTTC; j_gene: TRBJ2-1; abundance: -; d_gene: -; v_gene: TRBV14; len: 19
CDR3aa: CASGRTGGNTIYF; CDR3nt: TGTGCCAGCGGGAGGACAGGAGGAAACACCATATATTTT; j_gene: TRBJ1-3; abundance: -; d_gene: TRBD1; v_gene: TRBV6-1; len: 13
CDR3aa: CSFLGATNTEAFF; CDR3nt: TGCAGCTTTTTAGGGGCCACCAACACTGAAGCTTTCTTT; j_gene: TRBJ1-1; abundance: -; d_gene: -; v_gene: TRBV29-1; len: 13
CDR3aa: CASSSTGRWNGELFF; CDR3nt: TGTGCCAGCAGCTCAACAGGGCGGTGGAACGGGGAGCTGTTTTTT; j_gene: TRBJ2-2; abundance: -; d_gene: -; v_gene: TRBV11-2; len: 15
CDR3aa: CASSPHPEVADTQYF; CDR3nt: TGTGCCAGCAGCCCACACCCGGAGGTTGCAGATACGCAGTATTTT; j_gene: TRBJ2-3; abundance: -; d_gene: -; v_gene: TRBV6-1; len: 15
CDR3aa: CASSFGTSDTQYF; CDR3nt: TGCGCCAGCAGCTTCGGGACATCAGATACGCAGTATTTT; j_gene: TRBJ2-3; abundance: few; d_gene: -; v_gene: TRBV5-1; len: 13